This record looks at one T cell receptor (beta chain) sequence and its context. The target antigen is unknown. Second doses at about 4 or about 12 weeks were pooled. Trimming took off 2 bases at V and 2 bases at J, with 10 bases between the two ends. This CDR3 has 15 amino acids. The germline V gene has CDR1 MNHNS and CDR2 SASEGT. This record comes from a study of T cell responses to AZD1222 COVID-19 vaccine. Study findings and constraints: Unmutated variant regions are reportedly the target of nearly half of TCRs that are spike-specific. Spike-specific TCR breadth rose after two AZD1222 doses, and depth rose as well.

The table came from immunoSEQ multiplex PCR; TCRdb's copy has only in-frame clones and leaves some out. The profile covers roughly 70,000 clones, with approximately 89% appearing a single time and approximately 8.6% taken by the ten largest. This clonotype was sampled from an adult who received the AZD1222 COVID-19 vaccine. Sequencing was performed on peripheral blood, taken 28 days after the second AZD1222 dose. This rearrangement joins TRBV6-1 to TRBJ2-1; D is undetermined. The CDR3: CASSEQVYAYNEQFF. The CDR3 nucleotides are TGTGCCAGCAGTGAACAGGTTTATGCCTACAATGAGCAGTTCTTC.